Presented here are 10 T cell receptor beta chains from one specimen sequenced in a study of control samples from healthy donors and cancer patients. Profiling relied on immunoSEQ multiplex PCR, and the TCRdb table lists in-frame clones only, not all of them. The sample consists of some 160,000 clones, around 90% of them appearing once. Sequencing used blood. All receptors come from a woman aged 25 to 39 in good health.

This chain links TRBV27 with TRBJ2-2; no clear D gene. The CDR3 is made up of 13 amino acids. Germline V gene data show CDR1 as MNHEY and CDR2 as SMNVEV (reference sequence). V lost 6 bases and J lost 6, with 11 bases in between. CDR3: CASRQSGSGELFF. CDR3 sequence (DNA): TGTGCCAGCAGACAAAGTGGGTCCGGGGAGCTGTTTTTT.

This clone was seen a single time. This chain uses TRBV5-1 with TRBJ2-5; 13 bases align to TRBD2. The CDR3 sequence is 15 residues long. V lost 3 bases and J lost 5; bases outside the gene matches: 4. CDR1 and CDR2 (germline): SGHRS, YFSETQ. As DNA, the CDR3 is TGCGCCAGCAGCTCTACTAGCGGGAGGGGGGAGACCCAGTACTTC. This gives the protein CASSSTSGRGETQYF.

The rearrangement joins TRBV29-1 to TRBJ1-1; D uncertain. V lost 4 bases, J lost 7 bases, and 10 bases lay in between. Germline V gene sequence: CDR1 SQVTM, CDR2 ANQGSEA. There are 11 residues in the CDR3. CDR3 sequence: CSVVSIDEAFF. The CDR3 DNA reads as TGCAGCGTTGTATCTATCGATGAAGCTTTCTTT.

The genes are TRBV25-1 and TRBJ2-2; a possible D gene is TRBD2 (5 bases). Germline V gives CDR1 MGHDK, CDR2 SYGVNS. Trimming pared 6 bases from V and 4 bases from J, leaving 15 bases between. The CDR3 covers 15 residues. Written as DNA, the CDR3 is TGTGCCAGCAGCGACCATGGAGGAGTCACCGGGGAGCTGTTTTTT. Translated, it gives CASSDHGGVTGELFF.

The chain has TRBV7-3 and TRBJ2-5; 9 bases line up with TRBD1. The CDR3 is 16 amino acids. Germline V gene lookup returns CDR1 SGHTA and CDR2 FQGTGA. J was trimmed by 5 bases and V by 5 bases; bases with no gene match: 12. The CDR3 DNA reads TGTGCCAGCAGCGGACCCAGGACAGGGGAAGTCGAGACCCAGTACTTC. Translating gives CASSGPRTGEVETQYF. The entire variable domain, with the rest obtained from reference TRBV7-3 and TRBJ2-5, is as follows: GAGVSQTPSNKVTEKGKYVELRCDPISGHTALYWYRQSLGQGPEFLIYFQGTGAADDSGLPNDRFFAVRPEGSVSTLKIQRTERGDSAVYLCASSGPRTGEVETQYFGPGTRLLVL.

This clone was picked up a small number of times. This chain connects TRBV7-9 to TRBJ2-7; D might be TRBD1 (7 bases). Germline CDR1 is SEHNR and CDR2 is FQNEAQ (reference sequence). V was clipped by 5 bases and J by 5 bases, with 19 bases between them. The CDR3 loop spans 15 amino acids. The CDR3 DNA sequence: TGTGCCAGCAGCCCGTCGGGGGCTACAGGGGACGAGCAGTACTTC. It specifies CASSPSGATGDEQYF.

The chain carries TRBV6-2 or TRBV6-3 and TRBJ2-7; D is unclear. Trimming removed 0 bases from V and 4 bases from J, with 7 bases in between. This CDR3 has 13 amino acids. The germline gives CDR1 MNHEY, CDR2 SVGEGT. The CDR3 protein is CASSYSVGYEQYF. Here the CDR3 DNA reads TGTGCCAGCAGTTACTCGGTTGGGTACGAGCAGTACTTC.

The V and J genes are TRBV12-3 or TRBV12-4 and TRBJ2-1; D gene ambiguous. This CDR3 contains 12 residues. V shed 5 bases and J shed 6 bases, with 8 bases lying between them. In DNA, the CDR3 is TGTGCCAGCAGTCTGACGGGCAATGAGCAGTTCTTC. This sequence encodes CASSLTGNEQFF.

The chain carries TRBV27 and TRBJ2-7; 7 bases are a match to TRBD2. Per the germline V gene, CDR1 is MNHEY and CDR2 is SMNVEV (reference sequence). V dropped 2 bases and J dropped 1; count of bases not matched to a gene: 5. This CDR3 spans 15 amino acids. CDR3 nucleotides: TGTGCCAGCAGTTTACTAGCGGACCCTTCCTACGAGCAGTACTTC. Protein: CASSLLADPSYEQYF.

CDR3 loop: CASSPPDSSRWKQYF. The CDR3 region has the DNA TGTGCCAGCTCACCACCGGACAGCTCTAGATGGAAGCAGTACTTC. The chain employs TRBV18 and TRBJ2-7; tentative D call: TRBD1 (6 bases). V shed 0 bases and J shed 8 bases, with 17 bases lying between them. This CDR3 is 15 amino acids long. Germline V gene data show CDR1 as KGHSH and CDR2 as LQKENI.